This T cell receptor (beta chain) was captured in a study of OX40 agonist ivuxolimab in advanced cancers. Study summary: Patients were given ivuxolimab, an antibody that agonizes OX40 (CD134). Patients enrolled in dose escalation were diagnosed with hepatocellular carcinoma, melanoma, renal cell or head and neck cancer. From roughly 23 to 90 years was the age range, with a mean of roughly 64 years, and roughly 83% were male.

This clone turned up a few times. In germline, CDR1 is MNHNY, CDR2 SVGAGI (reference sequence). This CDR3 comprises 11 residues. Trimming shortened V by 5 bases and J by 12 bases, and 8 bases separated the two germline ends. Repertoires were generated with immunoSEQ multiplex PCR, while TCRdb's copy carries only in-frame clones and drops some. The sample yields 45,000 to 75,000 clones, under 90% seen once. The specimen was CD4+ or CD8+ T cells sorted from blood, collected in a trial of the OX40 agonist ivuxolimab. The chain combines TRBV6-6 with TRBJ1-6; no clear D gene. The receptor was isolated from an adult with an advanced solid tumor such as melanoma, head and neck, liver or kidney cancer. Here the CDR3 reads CASSPDIPLHF. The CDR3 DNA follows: TGTGCCAGCAGTCCTGATATACCCCTCCACTTT.